Each of the 25 T cell receptor beta chains below was sequenced from the same sample in a study of blood T cells in healthy people across ages. Through a sample-barcoded 5' primer and a J-beta primer mix, a second PCR was run for roughly 6 to 11 cycles. TCRdb independently ran MiXCR on the 5' RACE reads; one entry per CDR3 protein. The table lists approximately 800,000 distinct CDR3 sequences, about 46% of them singletons. Input material: blood. The receptors originated from a man aged 80 or over in good health.

This clonotype has only a few counts. The J gene is TRBJ2-1, the V gene TRBV11-1; 8 bases are shared with TRBD1. CDR1 is SGHAT and CDR2 is FQDESV in the germline V gene (reference sequence). This CDR3 has 15 residues. Trimming removed 3 bases from V and 6 bases from J; junction bases left unmatched: 7. The CDR3 sequence: CASSLRQGAINEQFF. In nucleotides, the CDR3 is TGTGCCAGCAGCTTGAGGCAGGGGGCGATCAATGAGCAGTTCTTC. Complete variable domain (other parts from reference TRBV11-1 and TRBJ2-1): EAEVAQSPRYKITEKSQAVAFWCDPISGHATLYWYRQILGQGPELLVQFQDESVVDDSQLPKDRFSAERLKGVDSTLKIQPAELGDSAMYLCASSLRQGAINEQFFGPGTRLTVL.

The gene calls are TRBV20-1 and TRBJ2-7; D may be TRBD1 (5 bases). The V end lost 6 bases, the J end lost 2 bases, and 20 bases lay between the germline ends. Germline CDR1 DFQATT, CDR2 SNEGSKA (reference sequence). This CDR3 is 15 amino acids long. The CDR3 loop reads CSAEGGKGFAYEQYF. In DNA form, the CDR3 reads TGCAGTGCCGAAGGCGGTAAGGGGTTCGCCTACGAGCAGTACTTC.

The V gene is TRBV29-1, the J gene TRBJ1-1, with D unresolved. V was trimmed by 3 bases and J by 4 bases, leaving 12 bases between them. The CDR3 is 13 residues long. Germline CDR1 is SQVTM and CDR2 is ANQGSEA. CDR3 in amino acids: CSVDKGGSTEAFF. Written as DNA, the CDR3 is TGCAGCGTTGATAAGGGTGGTAGCACTGAAGCTTTCTTT.

With regard to this clonotype: A much larger clone differs from this one at a single base, so this may be a read error. The chain is built from TRBV24-1 and TRBJ2-5, with D perhaps matching TRBD1 or TRBD2 (8 bases each). This CDR3 region has 20 residues. Germline lookup yields CDR1 KGHDR and CDR2 SFDVKD. Trimming shortened V by 3 bases and J by 11 bases, and 36 bases separated the two germline ends. The CDR3 DNA sequence: TGTGCCACCAGTGATCGTCCAGGGGGCGCGTCGGGAGGGTTGCTCGATGAGCAGTACTTC. This encodes CATSDRPGGASGGLLDEQYF.

In regard to this clonotype: Being one base from a much bigger clone, this may be a read error. The rearrangement uses TRBV24-1 and TRBJ2-1; the D gene is possibly TRBD2 (6 bases). Trimming took off 12 bases at V and 4 bases at J, with 15 bases between the two ends. The CDR3 runs to 13 residues. Germline V gene sequence: CDR1 KGHDR, CDR2 SFDVKD. CDR3 DNA sequence: TGTGCCGCCGGGACTGGCGTGTACAATGAGCAGTTCTTC. Residues: CAAGTGVYNEQFF.

Only a few counts were recorded for this clonotype. J is TRBJ2-1 and V is TRBV28, with TRBD2 matching 14 bases. The V gene end was trimmed by 6 bases and the J gene end by 9 bases; junction bases not matched to a gene: 7. Germline CDR1 reads MDHEN; CDR2 reads SYDVKM. The CDR3 has 15 residues. The CDR3 protein is CASRGGLAGESEQFF. The CDR3 DNA follows: TGTGCCAGCAGGGGGGGACTAGCGGGAGAGTCTGAGCAGTTCTTC.

This chain connects TRBV27 to TRBJ2-3; D unclear. The CDR3 extends over 11 amino acids. Germline CDR1 reads MNHEY; CDR2 reads SMNVEV (reference sequence). V shed 8 bases and J shed 5 bases, with 8 bases lying between them. The CDR3 is CASRTRDTQYF. The CDR3 DNA reads TGTGCCAGCCGAACCCGAGATACGCAGTATTTT.

This sequence joins TRBV27 and TRBJ2-1; TRBD2 matches 8 bases. The CDR3 has 16 residues. Germline CDR1 and CDR2: MNHEY and SMNVEV (reference sequence). Unmatched junction bases numbered 3, after V lost 2 bases and J lost 0 bases. For the CDR3, the DNA is TGTGCCAGCAGTTTACGGGGGACTAGCTCCTACAATGAGCAGTTCTTC. It specifies CASSLRGTSSYNEQFF.

In this sample, this clonotype turned up a few times. The genes are TRBV5-1 and TRBJ2-1; TRBD2 matches at 11 bases. Germline CDR1 is SGHRS and CDR2 is YFSETQ. The CDR3 is 18 residues long. Trimming at V came to 7 bases and at J to 0 bases, leaving 12 bases not matched to a gene. The CDR3 spells CASGTSGRGPSSYNEQFF. DNA of the CDR3: TGCGCCAGCGGGACTAGCGGACGGGGCCCGAGCTCCTACAATGAGCAGTTCTTC.

This clonotype was seen a single time. J is TRBJ2-5 and V is TRBV15; TRBD2 aligns across 12 bases. This CDR3 comprises 16 residues. The V gene end was trimmed by 3 bases and the J gene end by 1 base; junction bases not matched to a gene: 3. The germline V gene has CDR1 LNHNV and CDR2 YYDKDF (reference sequence). CDR3 DNA: TGTGCCACCAGCAGCCAGACTAGCGGGGGCCAAGAGACCCAGTACTTC. It specifies CATSSQTSGGQETQYF.

The chain combines TRBV20-1 with TRBJ2-4, with 16 positions matching TRBD2. The CDR3 is 16 amino acids. From germline, CDR1 is DFQATT and CDR2 SNEGSKA (reference sequence). V was clipped by 8 bases and J by 10 bases; unmatched bases: 14. The CDR3 loop is CSPGTSGGALSQIQYF. The CDR3 coding sequence is TGCAGTCCCGGGACTAGCGGGGGGGCCTTATCACAGATTCAGTACTTC.

With regard to this clonotype: A much bigger clone sits one base away, suggesting this may be a read error. The chain has TRBV29-1 and TRBJ2-3; D might be TRBD1 (6 bases). Germline V gene lookup returns CDR1 SQVTM and CDR2 ANQGSEA. The CDR3 covers 14 residues. CDR3 loop: CSAVQGPGTDTKYF. The DNA of the CDR3 is TGCAGCGCCGTACAGGGTCCAGGCACAGATACGAAGTATTTT.

This chain joins TRBV3-1 and TRBJ1-2; D is perhaps TRBD1 (5 bases). Trimming left V 1 base short and J 8 bases short, with 14 bases between. CDR1 is LGHDT and CDR2 is YNNKEL in the germline V gene (reference sequence). The length of the CDR3 is 14 residues. CDR3 sequence: CASSQGDLTGGYTF. CDR3 sequence (DNA): TGTGCCAGCAGCCAAGGGGACCTCACGGGAGGCTACACCTTC.

V is TRBV28 and J is TRBJ1-5, with TRBD1 matching over 11 bases. Germline V gene data show CDR1 as MDHEN and CDR2 as SYDVKM. The CDR3 has 16 amino acids. The V gene end was trimmed by 3 bases and the J gene end by 7 bases; junction bases not matched to a gene: 8. The CDR3, as DNA: TGTGCCAGCAGTTTGCGCACCGGGACAGGGGGGCAGCCCCAGCATTTT. It specifies CASSLRTGTGGQPQHF.

As regards this clonotype: A much more abundant neighbour one base away suggests this may be a read error. This sequence joins TRBV7-2 and TRBJ1-6; D is ambiguous. Germline V gives CDR1 SGHTA, CDR2 FQGNSA. The CDR3 extends over 15 amino acids. CDR3 DNA: TGTGCCAGCAGCCCCAAAACCGAGGGTAATTCACCCCCCCACTTT. It encodes CASSPKTEGNSPPHF.

The J gene is TRBJ2-1, the V gene TRBV7-2; D unclear. This CDR3 is 12 amino acids long. Trimming took 5 bases from V and 9 from J, leaving 11 bases between them. The germline V gene encodes CDR1 SGHTA and CDR2 FQGNSA. DNA of the CDR3: TGTGCCAGCAGCCCTTTTATAGGTGAGCAGTTCTTC. Protein: CASSPFIGEQFF.

V usage is TRBV6-2 or TRBV6-3 and J usage is TRBJ2-3; D is undetermined. The CDR3 totals 13 residues. Deletions cut 6 bases from V and 4 bases from J, with 11 bases between. CDR1 MNHEY and CDR2 SVGEGT come from the germline V gene. CDR3 nucleotides: TGTGCCAGCAGCCCTTCGTGGGCAGATACGCAGTATTTT. Translating it yields CASSPSWADTQYF.

This clonotype was seen a few times. The chain carries TRBV7-2 and TRBJ2-7, with D unresolved. Germline CDR1 SGHTA, CDR2 FQGNSA. The CDR3 covers 14 residues. Trimming took off 1 base at V and 0 bases at J, with 7 bases between the two ends. CDR3 sequence: CASSLGSASYEQYF. CDR3 coding DNA: TGTGCCAGCAGCTTAGGGAGCGCCTCCTACGAGCAGTACTTC.

The chain links TRBV20-1 to TRBJ2-6; 7 nucleotides line up with TRBD1. Germline V gives CDR1 DFQATT, CDR2 SNEGSKA (reference sequence). This CDR3 is built from 17 residues. V shed 1 base and J 0 bases; nucleotides not matched to a gene: 6. The CDR3 coding sequence is TGCAGTGCTAGAGCCCGGGACAGTCTCTCTGGGGCCAACGTCCTGACTTTC. This codes for CSARARDSLSGANVLTF.

This clonotype has a handful of counts. The CDR3 reads CASSYHGQGEAFF. CDR3 nucleotides: TGTGCCAGCAGTTATCATGGACAGGGTGAAGCTTTCTTT. This sequence joins TRBV12-3 or TRBV12-4 and TRBJ1-1, with 8 bases lining up with TRBD1. This CDR3 has 13 amino acids. The V and J ends lost 4 bases and 7 bases, in that order; junction bases with no gene match: 5.

The chain has TRBV6-5 and TRBJ1-2; D not certain. Trimming pared 3 bases from V and 4 bases from J, leaving 9 bases between. The germline CDR1 and CDR2 sequences are MNHEY and SVGAGI. The CDR3 runs to 13 residues. The CDR3 sequence: CASSYISGYGYTF. The CDR3 DNA reads as TGTGCCAGCAGTTATATTTCTGGCTATGGCTACACCTTC.

A word on this clonotype: This may arise from a read error, as a much more abundant clone is one base away. The chain combines TRBV6-1 with TRBJ2-1, with D uncertain. The germline V and J ends were trimmed by 5 bases and 0 bases, with 11 bases remaining between them. Germline V gene data show CDR1 as MNHNS and CDR2 as SASEGT. The CDR3 runs 15 residues. CDR3 coding DNA: TGTGCCAGCAGTTCCTACACGAGCTCCTACAATGAGCAGTTCTTC. It specifies CASSSYTSSYNEQFF.

In its sample, this clonotype was seen a few times. The V and J genes are TRBV29-1 and TRBJ1-2; 9 nucleotides agree with TRBD1. The germline V gene has CDR1 SQVTM and CDR2 ANQGSEA. The CDR3 loop spans 14 amino acids. Trimming took 6 bases from V and 3 from J; bases not matched to a gene: 8. As DNA, the CDR3 is TGCAGCGTCGAACCCGGGACAGGGCACTATGGCTACACCTTC. Amino acids: CSVEPGTGHYGYTF.

J is TRBJ1-2 and V is TRBV21-1. TRBV21-1 represents a pseudogene. This CDR3 is 14 amino acids long. Written as DNA, the CDR3 is TGTGCCAGCCGATCCGGGGAGGACGTGGATGGCTACACCTTC. Its translation is CASRSGEDVDGYTF.

This clonotype came up a few times. The chain joins TRBV7-2 to TRBJ1-4; D remains ambiguous. Deletions cut 1 base from V and 8 bases from J, with 8 bases between. There are 13 residues in the CDR3. Per the germline V gene, CDR1 is SGHTA and CDR2 is FQGNSA. The DNA of the CDR3 is TGTGCCAGCAGCTTAGGTATCAAGGAAAAACTGTTTTTT. Its translation is CASSLGIKEKLFF.